This T cell receptor (beta chain) was identified in a study of siplizumab effects on memory and regulatory T cells. Overall study results and limits: Of the proliferating CD4+ or CD8+ clones, roughly 75-96% lacked a naive or memory phenotype that could be assigned. Memory cells that were CD4+ and unstimulated gave rise to alloreactive sequences, which siplizumab significantly reduced. Assignment to unstimulated subsets succeeded for only a minor fraction of the alloreactive clones. With siplizumab, mappable alloreactive CD4+ clones averaged 68.8% Treg-derived, versus under 30% in controls.

Data came from immunoSEQ multiplex PCR; TCRdb stores just in-frame clones and leaves some out. This repertoire shows roughly 100,000 clones, nearly 95% found once; its top ten account for about 0.62%. In regard to this clone: Antigen specificity is unknown.

The TCR comes from a human donor in good health. The material sequenced was Tregs sorted from blood.

CDR3 protein: CASSREVAGGRYEQYF. The DNA for the CDR3 is TGTGCCAGCAGCCGTGAGGTCGCGGGGGGCAGGTACGAGCAGTACTTC. The chain carries TRBV4-2 and TRBJ2-7, with 8 positions matching TRBD2. CDR1 is LGHNA and CDR2 is YNFKEQ in the germline V gene. V trimming: 4 bases; J trimming: 4 bases; junction bases outside the gene matches: 12. The CDR3 is made up of 16 amino acids.